This TCR beta chain was identified in a study of blood T cell repertoires in COVID-19. As for the study in general: Acute and convalescent COVID-19 samples came from the United States, Italy and Spain. The analysed material was cDNA or gDNA that came from T cells, B-cell-depleted T cells, or PBMCs.

Trimming removed 6 bases at V and 9 bases at J, with 9 bases between. Germline V gene sequence: CDR1 MDHEN, CDR2 SYDVKM. The CDR3 contains 11 residues. In the original processing: From reference gene primer amplification, estimates of nucleated cell counts were derived. Method: immunoSEQ multiplex PCR; TCRdb's copy keeps in-frame clones and lacks some. V and J calls and clone size are those listed in that table; D and trimming were worked out from the DNA. Among about 55,000 clones, 85% to 90% were seen once, and the ten largest hold 15% to 20%. This clone was seen a handful of times. This TCR was recovered from a human donor in a cohort sampled during active COVID-19. Specimen: peripheral blood. The V and J genes are TRBV28 and TRBJ2-1; a weak D match, TRBD2 (6 bases). CDR3 sequence (DNA): TGTGCCAGCAGACGGGGGTTTGAGCAGTTCTTC. This codes for CASRRGFEQFF. Full variable domain (outside the CDR3, taken from reference TRBV28 and TRBJ2-1): DVKVTQSSRYLVKRTGEKVFLECVQDMDHENMFWYRQDPGLGLRLIYFSYDVKMKEKGDIPEGYSVSREKKERFSLILESASTNQTSMYLCASRRGFEQFFGPGTRLTVL.